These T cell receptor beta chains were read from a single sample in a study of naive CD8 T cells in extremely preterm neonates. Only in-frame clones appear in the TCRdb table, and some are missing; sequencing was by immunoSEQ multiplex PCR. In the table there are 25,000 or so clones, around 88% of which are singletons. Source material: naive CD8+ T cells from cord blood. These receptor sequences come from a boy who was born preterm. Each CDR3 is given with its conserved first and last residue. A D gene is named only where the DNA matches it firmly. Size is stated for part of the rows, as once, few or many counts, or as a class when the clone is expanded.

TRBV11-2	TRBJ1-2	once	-	TGTGCCAGCAGCCCCCTAACGGGGTCGTATGGCTACACCTTC	CASSPLTGSYGYTF
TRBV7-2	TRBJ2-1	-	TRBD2	TGTGCCAGCAGCTTAGGGACTAGCGGGGGGAATGAGCAGTTCTTC	CASSLGTSGGNEQFF
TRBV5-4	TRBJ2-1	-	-	TGTGCCAGCAGCTTCTACAATGAGCAGTTCTTC	CASSFYNEQFF
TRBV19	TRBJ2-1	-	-	TGTGCCAGTAGTATAGCAAGGACTGAGCAGTTCTTC	CASSIARTEQFF
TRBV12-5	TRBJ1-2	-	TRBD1	TGTGCTAGTGGTTTGGTACGGGACAGGGGTGGCTACACCTTC	CASGLVRDRGGYTF
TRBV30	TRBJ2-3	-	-	TGTGCCTGGAGTGTAGATACGCAGTATTTT	CAWSVDTQYF
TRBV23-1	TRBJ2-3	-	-	TGCGCCAGCAGTCAGGACAGCACAGATACGCAGTATTTT	CASSQDSTDTQYF
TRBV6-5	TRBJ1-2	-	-	TGTGCCAGCAGTTACTCCAGGGGCTATGGCTACACCTTC	CASSYSRGYGYTF
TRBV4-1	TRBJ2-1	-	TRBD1	TGCGCCAGCAGCCCCTGGACAGGGGGCAATGAGCAGTTCTTC	CASSPWTGGNEQFF
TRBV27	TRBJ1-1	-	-	TGTGCCAGCAGTTCCCCGGGGGGCCCGAACACTGAAGCTTTCTTT	CASSSPGGPNTEAFF
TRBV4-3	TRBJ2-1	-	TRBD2	TGCGCCAGCAGCCAAACTAGCGGCTCCTACAATGAGCAGTTCTTC	CASSQTSGSYNEQFF
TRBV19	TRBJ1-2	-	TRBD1	TGTGCCAGTAGTATATCCCCGACAGGGTCGGACTATGGCTACACCTTC	CASSISPTGSDYGYTF
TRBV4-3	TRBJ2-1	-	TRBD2	TGCGCCAGCAGCCAAGATAGGACTAGCGGGACCTACAATGAGCAGTTCTTC	CASSQDRTSGTYNEQFF
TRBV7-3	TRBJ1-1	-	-	TGTGCCAGCAGCTTAAGGGACAACACTGAAGCTTTCTTT	CASSLRDNTEAFF
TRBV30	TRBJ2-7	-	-	TGTGCCTGGAGTGTGAGACAATACGAGCAGTACTTC	CAWSVRQYEQYF
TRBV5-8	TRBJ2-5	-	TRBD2	TGTGCCAGCAGCTTGGGACTAGCGGGGGGGCAAGAGACCCAGTACTTC	CASSLGLAGGQETQYF
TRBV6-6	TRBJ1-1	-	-	TGTGCCAGCAGTTACGCGCAGAACACTGAAGCTTTCTTT	CASSYAQNTEAFF
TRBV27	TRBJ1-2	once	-	TGTGCCAGCAGTGTTGGGTACAGGGACTATGGCTACACCTTC	CASSVGYRDYGYTF
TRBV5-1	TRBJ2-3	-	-	TGCGCCAGCAGCTTGGAACTAGCCACAGATACGCAGTATTTT	CASSLELATDTQYF
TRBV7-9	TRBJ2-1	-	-	TGTGCCAGCAGCTTAGAGGGGGGTGCCTACAATGAGCAGTTCTTC	CASSLEGGAYNEQFF
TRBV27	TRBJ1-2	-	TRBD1	TGTGCCAGCAGTCCCGGCGCAGGGGGCTATGGCTACACCTTC	CASSPGAGGYGYTF
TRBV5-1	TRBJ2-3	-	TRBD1	TGCGCCAGCAGCTTGGACAGGGGGCACACAGATACGCAGTATTTT	CASSLDRGHTDTQYF
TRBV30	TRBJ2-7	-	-	TGTGCCTGGAGTGTGTTGAGGGACCTCGAGCAGTACTTC	CAWSVLRDLEQYF
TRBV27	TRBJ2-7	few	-	TGTGCCAGCAGTACTAGCTACGAGCAGTACTTC	CASSTSYEQYF
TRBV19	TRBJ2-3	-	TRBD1	TGTGCCAGCGCTACAGGGGCAGATACGCAGTATTTT	CASATGADTQYF
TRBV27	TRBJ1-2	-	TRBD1	TGTGCCAGCAGTTTAACAGGGGGCTATGGCTACACCTTC	CASSLTGGYGYTF
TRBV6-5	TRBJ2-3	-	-	TGTGCCAGCAGTTACTCGCTAGCGAGCACAGATACGCAGTATTTT	CASSYSLASTDTQYF
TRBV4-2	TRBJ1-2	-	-	TGTGCCAGCAGCCAGAAGACCGACCCTCTCTATGGCTACACCTTC	CASSQKTDPLYGYTF
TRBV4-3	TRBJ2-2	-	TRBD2	TGCGCCAGCAGCCAAGATCAGGTACTAGCGGGGGACCCCGGGGAGCTGTTTTTT	CASSQDQVLAGDPGELFF
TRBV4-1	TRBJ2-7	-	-	TGCGCCAGCAGCCAAGATCCAGGTTTCTACGAGCAGTACTTC	CASSQDPGFYEQYF
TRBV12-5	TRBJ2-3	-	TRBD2	TGTGCTAGTGGTTTGACTAGCGGGGGCACAGATACGCAGTATTTT	CASGLTSGGTDTQYF
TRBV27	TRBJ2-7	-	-	TGTGCCAGCAGTTTATCCGGGACAACCTACGAGCAGTACTTC	CASSLSGTTYEQYF
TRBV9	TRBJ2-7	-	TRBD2	TGTGCCAGCAGCGTGGGAGGGTCAGGCTCCTACGAGCAGTACTTC	CASSVGGSGSYEQYF
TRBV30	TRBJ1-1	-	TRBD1	TGTGCCTGGAGGGGACAGGGAGCTTTCTTT	CAWRGQGAFF
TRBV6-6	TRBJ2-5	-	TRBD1	TGTGCCAGCAGTTACGGACAGGGGGCGCAAGAGACCCAGTACTTC	CASSYGQGAQETQYF
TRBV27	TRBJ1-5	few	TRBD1	TGTGCCAGCAGTTTAACAGGGGGCAATCAGCCCCAGCATTTT	CASSLTGGNQPQHF
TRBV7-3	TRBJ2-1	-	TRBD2	TGTGCCAGCAGCTTAACTAGCGGGGGCAATGAGCAGTTCTTC	CASSLTSGGNEQFF
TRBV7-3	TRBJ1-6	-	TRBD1	TGTGCCAGCAGCTCCCGGGACAGGGATTCACCCCTCCACTTT	CASSSRDRDSPLHF
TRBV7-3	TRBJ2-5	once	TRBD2	TGTGCCAGCAGCTTGGGACTAGCGGGGCAAGAGACCCAGTACTTC	CASSLGLAGQETQYF
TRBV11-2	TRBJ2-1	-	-	TGTGCCAGCAGCTCGACTAGTTTCGATGAGCAGTTCTTC	CASSSTSFDEQFF
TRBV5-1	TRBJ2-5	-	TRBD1	TGCGCCAGCAGCTGGGGGACAGGGGGACAAGAGACCCAGTACTTC	CASSWGTGGQETQYF
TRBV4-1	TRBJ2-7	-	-	TGCGCCAGCAGCCTACGGGACACCACCTACGAGCAGTACTTC	CASSLRDTTYEQYF
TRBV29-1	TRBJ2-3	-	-	TGCAGCGTTGAAATAGCGGCTTCTAGCACAGATACGCAGTATTTT	CSVEIAASSTDTQYF
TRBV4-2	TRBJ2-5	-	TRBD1	TGTGCCAGCAGCCGTCCCGGGACAGGAGAAGAGACCCAGTACTTC	CASSRPGTGEETQYF
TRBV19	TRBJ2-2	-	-	TGTGCCAGTAGTATGGGGACCGGGGAGCTGTTTTTT	CASSMGTGELFF
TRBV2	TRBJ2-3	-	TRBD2	TGTGCCAGCAGTGTTACTAGCGGGGGGGCCCCAGATACGCAGTATTTT	CASSVTSGGAPDTQYF
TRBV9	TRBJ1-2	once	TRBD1	TGTGCCAGCAGCACTCAGGGGGCGCGGGGCTACACCTTC	CASSTQGARGYTF
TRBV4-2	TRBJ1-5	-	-	TGTGCCAGCAGCCAAGAACCAGGGGGCAATCAGCCCCAGCATTTT	CASSQEPGGNQPQHF
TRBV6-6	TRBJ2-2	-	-	TGTGCCAGCAGTTACACCCTCGGGGGCACCGGGGAGCTGTTTTTT	CASSYTLGGTGELFF
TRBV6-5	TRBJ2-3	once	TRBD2	TGTGCCAGCAGTTACTCGACTAGCGGCACAGATACGCAGTATTTT	CASSYSTSGTDTQYF
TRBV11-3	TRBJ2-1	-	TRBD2	TGTGCCAGCAGCTTAGGTAGCGGGAGCTCCTACAATGAGCAGTTCTTC	CASSLGSGSSYNEQFF
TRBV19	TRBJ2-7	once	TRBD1	TGTGCCAGTAGTACCCCGACAGGGGGCAGCTCCTACGAGCAGTACTTC	CASSTPTGGSSYEQYF
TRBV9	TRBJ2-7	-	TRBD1	TGTGCCAGCAGCGTAGGGACAGGGGGCTCCTACGAGCAGTACTTC	CASSVGTGGSYEQYF
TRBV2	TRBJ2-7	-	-	TGTGCCAGCAGTGAAACCTACGAGCAGTACTTC	CASSETYEQYF
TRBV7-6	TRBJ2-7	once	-	TGTGCCAGCAGCTTAACTACCTACGAGCAGTACTTC	CASSLTTYEQYF
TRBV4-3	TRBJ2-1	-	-	TGCGCCAGCAGCCAAGACAGGTCCTCCTACAATGAGCAGTTCTTC	CASSQDRSSYNEQFF
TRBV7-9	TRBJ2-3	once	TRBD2	TGTGCCAGCAGCCTTTCGGGGGGGCCAGATACGCAGTATTTT	CASSLSGGPDTQYF